Following are 5 T cell receptor beta chains from one sample sequenced in a study of T-cell memory formation after mild COVID-19. Using its own MiXCR run on the 5' RACE reads, TCRdb lists one record per CDR3 protein. In the table there are some 180,000 distinct CDR3 sequences, approximately 17% of which are singletons. Material: PBMCs or a T cell subset sorted from them (not recorded which). The receptors were sampled from a young man who had mild COVID-19 (a few samples of this study predate the infection). Cell type and time point are not known.

The rearrangement links TRBV20-1 to TRBJ1-5, with TRBD1 identical over 9 bases. V lost 5 bases to trimming and J lost 5 bases; unmatched junction nucleotides: 4. Germline V gives CDR1 DFQATT, CDR2 SNEGSKA (reference sequence). This CDR3 spans 13 amino acids. The CDR3 loop is CSARRDRDQPQHF. CDR3 DNA sequence: TGCAGTGCTCGCCGGGACAGGGATCAGCCCCAGCATTTT.

J is TRBJ2-1 and V is TRBV21-1; the D call TRBD1 from the table was never checked on the DNA. TRBV21-1 is a pseudogene locus. The CDR3 spans 16 residues. CDR3 nucleotides: TGTGCCAGCAGCCAGAGACGGGCAGGGCAGGTCAATGAGCAGTTCTTC. Protein: CASSQRRAGQVNEQFF.

V gene TRBV30 combines with J gene TRBJ2-5; D is undetermined. The CDR3 totals 12 residues. Germline V CDR1 and CDR2: GTSNPN, SVGIG (reference sequence). Trimming stripped 5 bases from V and 4 bases from J, with 11 bases between. The CDR3 reads CAWDVSGETQYF. The CDR3 region has the DNA TGTGCCTGGGACGTCTCCGGAGAGACCCAGTACTTC.

This clonotype was counted between two and nine times. The chain uses TRBV12-3 or TRBV12-4 and TRBJ2-7; 10 bases align to TRBD1. V lost 6 bases, J lost 3 bases, and 5 bases stayed unmatched. The CDR3 spans 14 residues. CDR3: CASSWDRGDYEQYV. As DNA, the CDR3 is TGTGCCAGCAGCTGGGACAGGGGAGACTACGAGCAGTACGTC.

Written as DNA, the CDR3 is TGTGCCATCCGCCCGACTAGCGGGGGTTATACGCAGTATTTT. Its protein product is CAIRPTSGGYTQYF. The gene calls are TRBV10-3 and TRBJ2-3; 12 nucleotides line up with TRBD2. The CDR3 has 14 amino acids. V was pared by 8 bases and J by 7 bases, with 7 bases of the junction left unmatched. The germline V gene encodes CDR1 ENHRY and CDR2 SYGVKD.